The table lists the clone carrying this T cell receptor beta chain with a count of one. Produced via immunoSEQ multiplex PCR; TCRdb's table is partial and in-frame only. This sample has 150,000 or so clones, with roughly 80% found just once. This sample is part of a study of cytotoxic CD8 clonotypes in ibrutinib-treated CLL. Study-level information: Partial responses numbered some 24 and complete responses 2; after a median around 74 months, roughly 14 stayed remitted and roughly twelve progressed.

Per the germline V gene, CDR1 is MNHNS and CDR2 is SASEGT. V was pared by 6 bases and J by 0 bases, with 8 bases between. CDR3 length equals 13 residues. The source of this sequence is a human donor with chronic lymphocytic leukemia. The chain recombines TRBV6-1 with TRBJ1-1; a possible D gene is TRBD1 (5 bases). The source was PBMCs, collected after 12 months of ibrutinib treatment. The CDR3 DNA is TGTGCCAGCAGGCAGGGTTTGAACACTGAAGCTTTCTTT. It is translated as CASRQGLNTEAFF.